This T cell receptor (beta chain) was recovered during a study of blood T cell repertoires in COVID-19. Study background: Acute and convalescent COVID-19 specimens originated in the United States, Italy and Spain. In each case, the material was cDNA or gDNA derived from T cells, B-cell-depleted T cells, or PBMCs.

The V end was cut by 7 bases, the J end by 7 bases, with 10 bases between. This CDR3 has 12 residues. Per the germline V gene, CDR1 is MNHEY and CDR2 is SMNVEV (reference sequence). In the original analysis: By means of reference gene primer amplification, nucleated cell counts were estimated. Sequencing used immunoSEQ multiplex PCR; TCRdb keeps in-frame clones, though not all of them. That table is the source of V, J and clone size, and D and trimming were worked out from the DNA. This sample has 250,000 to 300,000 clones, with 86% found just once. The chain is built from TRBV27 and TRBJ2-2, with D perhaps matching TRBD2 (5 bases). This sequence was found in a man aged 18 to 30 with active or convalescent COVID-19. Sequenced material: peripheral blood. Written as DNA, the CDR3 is TGTGCCAGCACCCCTGGGAGCGGGGAGCTGTTTTTT. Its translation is CASTPGSGELFF.